This T cell receptor beta chain was profiled in a study of cytomegalovirus exposure and HLA in healthy donors (dated by TCRdb to the late 2010s). Regarding the study in general: An earlier analysis of some 550 of the donors reported 250 to 350 Gb of sequence data and 100 million to 140 million unique TCR beta sequences from roughly 200 million T cells. Several DR-DQ haplotypes were handled as single units for association and clustering because linkage in the cohort was strong. To predict cytomegalovirus infection status, the study brought together high-throughput TCR immunosequencing, statistical association of individual TCRs with disease status, and machine learning. Of the roughly 400 genotyped donors, over 65% fell in the genetic ancestry cluster associated with self-reported Caucasian donors. A later genetic analysis took genome-wide SNP genotypes for about 55% of the roughly 700 donors and used that subset as a discovery cohort. HLA typing included class I and class II loci at four-digit resolution. On average, over 200,000 unique TCR beta nucleotide sequences were sequenced per donor among several hundred genotyped donors of the cohort, with roughly 18% of those sequences being non-productive. The aim of the study was to test whether cataloging public T cell receptors could identify signatures of past pathogen exposure. Besides the first cohort of 666 subjects, a separate validation cohort made up of over 100 different subjects was used. Donor age, sex, ethnicity and CMV serostatus were compiled alongside the repertoire data. The later analysis used no new phenotypic data to find candidate immune exposures, relying instead on TCR beta sequences and their occurrence across donors. To decide whether each TCR beta V gene segment behaved as functional or pseudogenic, an earlier analysis of some 600 of the donors relied on high-throughput TCR beta sequencing. Approximately 300 gigabases of sequencing data and approximately 85 million unique TCR sequences were included in an early release covering roughly 700 HLA-typed donors. Every repertoire in the discovery cohort had been generated on one and the same sequencing platform. Typing coverage differed by locus: A, B, C, DRB1 and DQB1 were typed in about 629-630 donors, DQA1 in about 560, DPA1 in approximately 610, and DPB1 in just under 490. A later analysis re-analyzed previously published TCR beta repertoires from 600 to 850 donors and added high-resolution HLA genotyping to study TCR occurrence patterns. The study used immunosequencing to profile the T cell repertoires of several hundred subjects and linked those repertoires to cytomegalovirus serostatus.

The cohort was made up of about 610 healthy bone marrow donors. At the time of sampling, every cohort member was nominally healthy, though immune exposures that went unrecorded were likely present. The donor was CMV seropositive and was included in the group of 250 to 300 seropositive cohort members. A peripheral blood sample was collected from each donor, and TCR beta sequencing was performed on peripheral blood mononuclear cells. The Qiagen DNeasy Blood Extraction Kit was used to extract genomic DNA from the blood cell samples. Libraries were constructed by the immunoSEQ multiplex PCR assay. For the multiplex PCR, a mixture combining 60 forward primers for TCR Vbeta segments and 13 reverse primers for TCR Jbeta segments was used. Amplification of the CDR3 region of rearranged TCR beta genes was performed with a multiplex PCR assay on genomic DNA. The Illumina HiSeq System was used to sequence the amplified TCR beta libraries as 87-base-pair reads. For the original study's pipeline: A later analysis tallied around 87 million unique TCR beta chains across the 666 repertoires, and some 10 million of those chains were shared by two or more donors. A nearest-neighbor algorithm error-corrected the raw reads and collapsed the reads into unique sequences, merging closely related sequences to remove PCR and sequencing errors. V, D and J gene segments were assigned by aligning CDR3 sequences to IMGT reference sequences. For a sequence to be retained, at least a six-nucleotide match to both a V gene segment and a J gene segment was required. A rearrangement counted as productive if the CDR3 had no stop codons and remained in frame with V and J, and every other rearrangement counted as non-productive. Following IMGT convention, CDR3 was defined as the stretch from the second conserved V-encoded cysteine to the conserved J-encoded phenylalanine. The earlier analysis of approximately 500 of the donors excluded sequences that lacked an unambiguous match to a single V gene segment. In an earlier analysis of approximately 590 of the donors, V segments were called functional above 56.7% productive rearrangements and were called segregating when the between-donor standard deviation exceeded 5%. A statistical classification framework was built for diagnosing cytomegalovirus status from the catalog of TCR beta chain sequences. In a later analysis, V and J genes were assigned by comparing TCR nucleotide sequences against IMGT/GENE-DB human TR gene sequences. The TCRdist pipeline was used in a later analysis to assign CDR3 sequences and most-parsimonious VDJ recombination scenarios. A later analysis defined each TCR beta chain by its CDR3 amino acid sequence plus V-gene family, and excluded reads lacking a unique V-gene family. To address suspected cross-contamination and a sequencing artifact, a later analysis removed 450 to 700 highly shared, low-generation-probability nucleotide sequences. For each public chain, a later analysis derived a clonal expansion index from normalized ranks of inferred template counts within each repertoire. A later analysis computed generation probabilities with a VDJ recombination model fitted to out-of-frame rearrangements, and checked the results against IGoR. Hypergeometric tests were used in a later analysis to score TCR-TCR, TCR-HLA and TCR-CMV co-occurrence, with a repertoire-size bias correction applied to the TCR pairs. A later analysis estimated false discovery rates by permuting HLA or CMV assignments 20 times. In a later analysis, co-occurring TCRs were grouped using DBSCAN, and TCRdist sequence similarity was added for clustering within HLA-allele-positive subsets. Repertoires with fewer than 30,000 or more than 120,000 public chains, plus five repertoires with anomalous nucleotide sharing, were excluded from co-occurrence clustering. TCRdb took this table from immuneACCESS and kept in-frame rearrangements with V and J called. Such tables lack part of the clones; where checked against another copy, unresolved V genes explain under half of the gap, and the rest is unexplained. The DNA gave D and trimming, while V, J and clone size come from that table. The sample table holds 160,000 or so clones, of which around 83% were seen once. The ten largest make up roughly 6.7% of the sample.

Relative to germline, V is missing 5 bases and J is missing 4 bases, with 16 bases of the junction outside any gene match. Looking up the germline V gene (reference sequence) yields CDR1 PRHDT and CDR2 FYEKMQ. Spanning cysteine to phenylalanine, the CDR3 consists of 19 amino acids. Only CDR3 DNA remains: 57 bases, in frame from the first base. This clone appeared a few times. Its antigen remains unidentified. No qualities accompany the bases; no much larger clone lies one base away. The full study reports these points: Most TCR sequences were seen in very few donors, while some public TCRs were found in many individuals. A cluster of highly shared sequence variants was judged likely to represent a technical artifact of the sequencing pipeline. In a later analysis, some 17,000 TCR beta sequences were associated with specific HLA alleles at a false discovery rate of 0.05. This cohort had only TCR beta chains sequenced, and the lack of alpha or paired-chain data limited which features could be detected. In the study, approximately 150 TCR beta chains were listed as associated with cytomegalovirus. Several of the top co-occurrence clusters appeared to be linked to parvovirus B19, influenza, CMV and Epstein-Barr virus, according to a later analysis. HLA typing was unavailable for some donors at each locus, so association tests used only the typed subset. In a later genetic analysis, a missense DCLRE1C variant was associated with V-gene and J-gene trimming of TCR beta chains, and the association was replicated in an independent cohort. The authors suggested that the approach could potentially be generalized to other disease states and immunological phenotypes. CMV serostatus was the only immune exposure information available for the cohort. Correlated functional status among segregating V segments might be attributable to linkage disequilibrium, but an unknown experimental factor could not be ruled out. Most CMV-associated TCR beta chains appeared to be HLA-restricted in a later analysis, and the HLA associations seemed to be driven largely by CMV exposure. The classifier was reported to diagnose cytomegalovirus status with high specificity and sensitivity in both the original cohort and the validation cohort. In a later analysis, HLA-associated TCR beta chains were found to be more clonally expanded and to have lower generation probabilities than equally common non-associated chains. According to a later analysis, TCR association rates differed among HLA loci, with DRB1 alleles showing the most associated TCRs and HLA-C alleles showing the fewest. The presence/absence analyses assumed that sequencing depth was roughly uniform across donors, and that assumption may not be true. According to a later genetic analysis, donors in an Asian-associated ancestry cluster had fewer N-insertions in productive TCRs than the approximately 670-donor mean. Broadly in line with IMGT annotations, most TCR beta V segments showed up in productive rearrangements about 87% or about 30% of the time in an earlier analysis of roughly 590 of the donors. Because counts were too low, fewer than 20 rarely observed V segments, including chromosome 9 orphons, were excluded from the earlier analysis of 587 of the donors. Some IMGT-functional V segments, including TRBV6-2 and TRBV6-3, could not be told apart with the 87-base-pair reads, so those segments were excluded. When HLA alleles, especially DR and DQ, strongly co-occurred, TCR associations were difficult to assign to individual alleles. A further reported finding was that TCR beta sequences accurately predicted the HLA-A and HLA-B alleles for most subjects in the first cohort. A few of the identified cytomegalovirus-associated TCR beta chains were confirmed in vitro to be specific for cytomegalovirus antigens.

Source material: PBMCs. This chain joins TRBV13 to TRBJ2-2; TRBD2 agrees with 10 junctional bases. This sequence originates from a man aged 50 to 60 in good health and CMV-seropositive. The sequenced DNA: TGTGCCAGCAGCCGAAGGGTGCTAGCGGGGGCCTCGGGCACCGGGGAGCTGTTTTTT. Its translation reads: CASSRRVLAGASGTGELFF.